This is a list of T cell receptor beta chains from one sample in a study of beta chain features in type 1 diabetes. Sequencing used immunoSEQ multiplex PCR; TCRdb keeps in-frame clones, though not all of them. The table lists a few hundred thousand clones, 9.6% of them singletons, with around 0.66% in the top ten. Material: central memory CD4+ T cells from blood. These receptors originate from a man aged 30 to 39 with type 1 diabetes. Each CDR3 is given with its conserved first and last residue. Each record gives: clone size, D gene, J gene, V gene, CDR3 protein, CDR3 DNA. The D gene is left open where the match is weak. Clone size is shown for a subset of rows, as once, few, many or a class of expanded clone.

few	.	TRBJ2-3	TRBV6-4	CASSDLTDTQYF	TGTGCCAGCAGTGATCTTACAGATACGCAGTATTTT
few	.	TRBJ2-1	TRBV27	CASSWDPFLSRNEQFF	TGTGCCAGCAGTTGGGACCCGTTTCTCTCTAGGAATGAGCAGTTCTTC
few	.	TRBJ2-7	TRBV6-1	CASSEPLYEQYF	TGTGCCAGCAGTGAACCACTTTACGAGCAGTACTTC
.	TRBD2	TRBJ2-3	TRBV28	CASRPSGRGTQLGF	TGTGCCAGCAGACCTAGCGGGAGGGGGACTCAGTTAGGTTTT
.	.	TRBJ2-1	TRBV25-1	CASSLSREQFF	TGTGCCAGCAGTTTGTCTCGTGAGCAGTTCTTC
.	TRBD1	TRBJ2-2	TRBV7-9	CASSADRGDTGELFF	TGTGCCAGCAGCGCCGACAGGGGCGACACCGGGGAGCTGTTTTTT
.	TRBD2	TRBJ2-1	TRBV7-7	CASSLREGRNNEQFF	TGTGCTAGCAGCCTGAGGGAGGGCCGAAACAATGAGCAGTTCTTC
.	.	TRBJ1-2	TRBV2	CASRGYGYTF	TGTGCCAGCAGGGGGTATGGCTACACCTTC
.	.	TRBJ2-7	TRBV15	CATSKYTQGPSYEQYF	TGTGCCACCAGCAAATACACGCAGGGTCCCTCCTACGAGCAGTACTTC
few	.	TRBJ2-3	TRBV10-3	CAISRLAAGSTDTQYF	TGTGCCATCAGCCGGTTGGCGGCGGGTAGCACAGATACGCAGTATTTT
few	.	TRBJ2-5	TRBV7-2	CASSLGLTQYF	TGTGCCAGCAGCTTGGGACTCACCCAGTACTTC
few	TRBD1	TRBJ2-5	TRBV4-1	CASSKLGGSRAVQETQYF	TGCGCCAGCAGCAAATTAGGGGGCAGCCGTGCCGTTCAAGAGACCCAGTACTTC
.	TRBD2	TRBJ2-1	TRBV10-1	CASSRGLAGLENEQFF	TGCGCCAGCAGCCGCGGACTAGCGGGTCTCGAGAATGAGCAGTTCTTC
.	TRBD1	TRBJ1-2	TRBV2	CASSRQGVDGYTF	TGTGCCAGCTCACGACAGGGGGTGGATGGCTACACCTTC
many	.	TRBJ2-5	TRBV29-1	CSGTTGFQETQYF	TGCAGCGGAACTACAGGGTTCCAAGAGACCCAGTACTTC
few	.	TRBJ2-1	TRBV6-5	CASSLTPVAYNEQFF	TGTGCCAGCAGTCTGACACCTGTCGCTTACAATGAGCAGTTCTTC
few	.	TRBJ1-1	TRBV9	CASSVDLREGPEAFF	TGTGCCAGCAGCGTAGACTTAAGAGAGGGACCTGAAGCTTTCTTT
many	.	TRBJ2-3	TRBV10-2	CASGGGDTQYF	TGCGCCAGTGGAGGGGGGGATACGCAGTATTTT
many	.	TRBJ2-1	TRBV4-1	CASSQVGLGEQFF	TGCGCCAGCAGCCAAGTGGGTCTCGGGGAGCAGTTCTTC
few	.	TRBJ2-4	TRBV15	CATSRGTQGVDIQYF	TGTGCCACCAGCAGAGGGACTCAAGGGGTAGACATTCAGTACTTC